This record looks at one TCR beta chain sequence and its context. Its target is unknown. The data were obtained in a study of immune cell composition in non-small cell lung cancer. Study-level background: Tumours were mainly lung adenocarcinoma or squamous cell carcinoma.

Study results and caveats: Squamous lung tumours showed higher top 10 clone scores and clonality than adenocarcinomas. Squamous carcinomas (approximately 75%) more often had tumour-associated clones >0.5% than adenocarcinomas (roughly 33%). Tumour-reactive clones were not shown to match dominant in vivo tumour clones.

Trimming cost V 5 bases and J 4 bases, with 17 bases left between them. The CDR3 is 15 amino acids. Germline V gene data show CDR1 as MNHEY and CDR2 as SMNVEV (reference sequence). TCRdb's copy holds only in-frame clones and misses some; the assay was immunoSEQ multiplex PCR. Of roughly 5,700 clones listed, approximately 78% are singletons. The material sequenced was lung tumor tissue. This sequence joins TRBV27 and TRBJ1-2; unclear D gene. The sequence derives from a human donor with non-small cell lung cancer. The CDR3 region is CASSATRPELYGYTF. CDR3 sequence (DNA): TGTGCCAGCAGTGCCACCCGCCCGGAGCTCTATGGCTACACCTTC.